The present TCR beta chain was sequenced within a study of blood T cell repertoires in COVID-19. Overall study context: T cells, B-cell-depleted T cells, or PBMCs provided the cDNA or gDNA that served as material.

Per the original methods: Quantification of nucleated cells was approximated via reference gene primer amplification. Profiled with immunoSEQ multiplex PCR; TCRdb holds only in-frame clones, not every one. The V and J calls and clone size were taken over from that table, and D and trimming were inferred from the DNA. The sample holds 150,000 to 200,000 clones; around 81% are singletons and the top ten take under 3%. Germline V gene sequence: CDR1 GTSNPN, CDR2 SVGIG (reference sequence). V lost 3 bases and J lost 1, with 9 bases in between. This CDR3 is built from 13 residues. This chain joins TRBV30 and TRBJ1-1, with a weak D call TRBD1 (6 bases). This receptor was obtained from a human donor with acute or convalescent COVID-19. The donor label of this sample is uncertain. What was sequenced was peripheral blood. CDR3 region: CAWRDSSNTEAFF. CDR3 DNA: TGTGCCTGGAGGGACAGCTCGAACACTGAAGCTTTCTTT.